Listed below are T cell receptor beta chains from one sample, sequenced in a study of blood T cell repertoires in COVID-19. Clones were read by immunoSEQ multiplex PCR, and TCRdb kept only the in-frame ones, dropping some. The table lists around 310,000 clones, around 89% of them singletons. Sequences were obtained from peripheral blood. The origin of the receptors is a woman aged 60 to 75 with acute or convalescent COVID-19. CDR3s include the opening cysteine and the closing phenylalanine or tryptophan. D genes are given only for firm matches. Clone size is not always given. Where it is, it says once, few, many or a class for expanded clones.

cdr3_aa	cdr3_nt	v_call	j_call	d_call	cdr3_length	clone_size
CASSPPGQGNNEQFF	TGTGCCAGCAGCCCGCCGGGACAGGGCAACAATGAGCAGTTCTTC	TRBV7-2	TRBJ2-1	TRBD1	15	once
CAIRGQGMNTEAFF	TGTGCCATCAGGGGACAGGGCATGAACACTGAAGCTTTCTTT	TRBV10-3	TRBJ1-1	TRBD1	14	once
CASSYNSNQPQHF	TGTGCCAGCAGTTATAATAGCAATCAGCCCCAGCATTTT	TRBV6-5	TRBJ1-5	NA	13	NA
CASSPGGGTEAFF	TGTGCCAGCAGCCCGGGGGGTGGCACTGAAGCTTTCTTT	TRBV3-1/TRBV3-2	TRBJ1-1	NA	13	NA
CASSPVIAGGLNEQFF	TGTGCCAGCAGCCCCGTTATAGCGGGAGGACTCAATGAGCAGTTCTTC	TRBV5-6	TRBJ2-1	TRBD2	16	NA
CASSYGGSSGNTIYF	TGTGCCAGCAGCTATGGAGGCAGCTCTGGAAACACCATATATTTT	TRBV5-4	TRBJ1-3	NA	15	once
CASSPSRLAGSTDTQYF	TGTGCCAGCTCACCATCGAGACTAGCGGGAAGCACAGATACGCAGTATTTT	TRBV18	TRBJ2-3	TRBD2	17	NA
CASSPGGGSNQPQHF	TGTGCCAGCAGCCCGGGAGGAGGGAGCAATCAGCCCCAGCATTTT	TRBV7-8	TRBJ1-5	NA	15	NA
CASSLRRGNEQFF	TGTGCCAGCAGCTTACGGCGGGGGAATGAGCAGTTCTTC	TRBV11-2	TRBJ2-1	TRBD2	13	NA
CASSTGTSNQISPLHF	TGCGCCAGCAGCACCGGGACATCTAATCAGATTTCACCCCTCCACTTT	TRBV4-3	TRBJ1-6	NA	16	NA
CASSQVLSTADNYGYTF	TGCGCCAGCAGCCAAGTCCTCTCGACAGCCGATAACTATGGCTACACCTTC	TRBV4-1	TRBJ1-2	NA	17	NA
CASSDRNSYEQYF	TGTGCCAGCAGCGACAGAAATAGCTACGAGCAGTACTTC	TRBV12-3/TRBV12-4	TRBJ2-7	NA	13	NA
CASSQSVGTTGNTIYF	TGTGCCAGCTCACAAAGCGTCGGGACAACTGGAAACACCATATATTTT	TRBV18	TRBJ1-3	NA	16	few
CASSLQGSGTQYF	TGTGCCAGCAGCTTACAGGGGTCAGGGACCCAGTACTTC	TRBV7-2	TRBJ2-5	NA	13	NA
CASRGALYEQYF	TGTGCATCCCGTGGAGCGCTTTACGAGCAGTACTTC	TRBV27	TRBJ2-7	NA	12	NA
CASSLAQGNTIYF	TGTGCCAGCAGCTTAGCCCAGGGAAACACCATATATTTT	TRBV7-2	TRBJ1-3	NA	13	NA
CASSPWLAGDVGELFF	TGTGCCAGCAGCCCCTGGTTAGCGGGAGACGTCGGGGAGCTGTTTTTT	TRBV4-2	TRBJ2-2	TRBD2	16	once
CASSLKQGLGNTEAFF	TGTGCCAGCAGCCTAAAACAGGGCCTCGGGAACACTGAAGCTTTCTTT	TRBV3-1/TRBV3-2	TRBJ1-1	NA	16	NA
CASSSTGPSYNEQFF	TGCGCCAGCAGCTCGACAGGGCCATCCTACAATGAGCAGTTCTTC	TRBV5-1	TRBJ2-1	TRBD1	15	NA
CASSALEMGADTQYF	TGTGCCAGCAGCGCTCTAGAGATGGGTGCAGATACGCAGTATTTT	TRBV7-8	TRBJ2-3	NA	15	NA
CASSPGDRGLGQPQHF	TGTGCCAGCTCACCGGGGGACAGGGGATTAGGTCAGCCCCAGCATTTT	TRBV18	TRBJ1-5	TRBD1	16	NA
CASTAGGSHEQFF	TGTGCCAGCACGGCTGGGGGCTCGCATGAGCAGTTCTTC	TRBV27	TRBJ2-1	NA	13	few
CASRGANTEAFF	TGTGCCAGTAGGGGGGCGAACACTGAAGCTTTCTTT	TRBV19	TRBJ1-1	NA	12	NA
CASSTGTDPNQPQHF	TGTGCCAGCAGCACCGGGACAGACCCCAATCAGCCCCAGCATTTT	TRBV5-4	TRBJ1-5	TRBD1	15	NA
CASSSTQGPFRPQHF	TGTGCCAGCAGCTCCACCCAGGGGCCGTTTCGGCCCCAGCATTTT	TRBV5-8	TRBJ1-5	NA	15	NA
CASSTKGEKLFF	TGTGCCAGCAGTACAAAGGGGGAAAAACTGTTTTTT	TRBV25-1	TRBJ1-4	NA	12	NA
CARRLAGDRTDTQYF	TGTGCCCGCCGACTAGCGGGGGACCGCACAGATACGCAGTATTTT	TRBV27	TRBJ2-3	TRBD2	15	NA
CASRETGGRGELFF	TGTGCCAGCAGAGAAACAGGGGGCCGCGGGGAGCTGTTTTTT	TRBV7-3	TRBJ2-2	TRBD1	14	few
CASSQRGGSEQYF	TGCGCCAGCAGCCAACGAGGAGGCTCCGAGCAGTACTTC	TRBV4-1	TRBJ2-7	NA	13	few
CASSLDSGSLNTGELFF	TGTGCCAGCAGCTTGGATAGCGGGAGCCTGAACACCGGGGAGCTGTTTTTT	TRBV7-2	TRBJ2-2	TRBD2	17	NA
CASSYSSTGGVWGYTF	TGTGCCAGCAGTTACTCGTCGACAGGGGGGGTTTGGGGCTACACCTTC	TRBV6-6	TRBJ1-2	TRBD1	16	NA
CASSRTGGFGANVLTF	TGTGCCAGCAGCAGGACAGGGGGCTTTGGGGCCAACGTCCTGACTTTC	TRBV7-9	TRBJ2-6	TRBD1	16	NA
CASRQDLPNLNTEAFF	TGTGCCAGCAGACAGGACCTCCCGAATCTGAACACTGAAGCTTTCTTT	TRBV27	TRBJ1-1	NA	16	few
CASSLLGTGNTGELFF	TGTGCCAGCAGTTTATTAGGGACAGGGAATACCGGGGAGCTGTTTTTT	TRBV28	TRBJ2-2	TRBD1	16	NA
CASSLEQGTEAFF	TGTGCCAGCAGCTTGGAGCAGGGTACTGAAGCTTTCTTT	TRBV5-4	TRBJ1-1	NA	13	NA
CASSIGWDTKNIQYF	TGTGCCAGCAGTATCGGTTGGGACACGAAAAACATTCAGTACTTC	TRBV6-2/TRBV6-3	TRBJ2-4	NA	15	NA
CSGAGGGRDYEQYF	TGCAGCGGGGCAGGGGGAGGAAGGGACTACGAGCAGTACTTC	TRBV29-1	TRBJ2-7	NA	14	NA